This T cell receptor beta chain derives from a study of T cells in Graves' hyperthyroidism and ophthalmopathy (dated by TCRdb to between 2019 and 2020). For context, the study as a whole: Peripheral blood samples were taken at the time of initial diagnosis, prior to any treatment. In addition, the study compared T-cell repertoires in thyroid tissue and in blood from roughly 6 Graves' hyperthyroidism patients. TCR Vbeta CDR3 sequencing of 120 to 150 peripheral blood samples (around 45 ophthalmopathy, roughly 74 hyperthyroidism and roughly 17 progressor patients) is reported in the paper. TCR V-J signatures able to tell the groups apart were searched for in a discovery cohort of more than 90 patients, of whom 43 had Graves' ophthalmopathy and roughly 57 had stable Graves' hyperthyroidism. After blood sampling, hyperthyroidism patients were treated with methimazole at a starting dose of 30 mg daily, and ophthalmopathy patients were treated with high-dose intravenous methylprednisolone. For training and testing, the 100 or so patients in the discovery cohort were randomly divided in a 7:3 ratio. Prospective prediction of ophthalmopathy was tested in an independent validation cohort consisting of 18 hyperthyroidism patients and some 17 patients who later progressed to ophthalmopathy.

V gives up 0 bases and J gives up 2 bases, and the segment between their germline ends measures 10 bases. The CDR3 covers 15 residues, taking in both the cysteine and the phenylalanine. The read is trimmed to its CDR3 DNA, 45 bases read in frame from base 1. In the germline V gene (reference sequence), CDR1 corresponds to LNHNV and CDR2 to YYDKDF. The TCR beta CDR3 regions were amplified from the RNA transcripts. For the first round of RT-PCR on the TCR CDR3, the HTBI primer set was used together with the Qiagen OneStep RT-PCR kit. Libraries were constructed in a second round of multiplex PCR, after which size selection and purification were carried out. Paired-end sequencing of the libraries was performed with 100 bp reads on an Illumina HiSeq2000. In the original analysis: SOAPnuke was used to process the raw data, with reads discarded if the reads contained adapters or uncalled bases, had a mean Phred below 15, or lacked an exact constant-primer or identifier match. COPE v1.2.5 was used to merge the high-quality paired reads, and each unique nucleotide sequence was defined as a clonotype. MiTCR v1.1 was used to align the clonotypes against IMGT TRBV, TRBD and TRBJ reference segments. The analysis included only V-J combinations with a frequency above 0.0001, which together covered about 99% of the repertoires. A TCS score was defined as the ratio between F50 (clonal expansion) and ExV (chaos), using BLOSUM62-based TCRdist between CDR3 peptides within each V-J. Welch's t-statistics and random forest reduced 514 V-J features to some 14, which were used in a naive Bayes classifier (R e1071). TCRdb passed the public sequencing reads through fastp at Q25 and MiXCR, retaining productive beta sequences. Under each unique CDR3 protein, matching rows form one entry showing the most common genes and DNA. These V and J calls rely on TCRdb rather than the paper's analysis. Recorded for this sample are 380,000 or so distinct CDR3 sequences; 19% of them occurred a single time. The top ten constitute around 4% of the sample.

Stable Graves' hyperthyroidism was defined as the absence of progression to ophthalmopathy over 18 months of follow-up. The hyperthyroidism patients were between 18 and 65 years old and newly diagnosed, with a disease duration of less than 2 months. The study excluded patients with uncontrolled infections, other autoimmune diseases, pregnancy or lactation. Diagnoses were established on the basis of clinical symptoms, serum thyroxine and TRAb, thyroid ultrasound, and orbital computed tomography. Ficoll-Paque density gradient centrifugation was used to isolate PBMCs from approximately 11 ml of fresh peripheral blood. Total RNA was extracted with Trizol reagent, and quality was checked on an Agilent 2100 Bioanalyzer. Study-level results and caveats: Most expanded thyroid clonotypes (frequency above 0.001) were also detected in blood, a finding suggesting that blood repertoires may reflect thyroid immune responses. No statistical method was used to set the sample size in advance, and investigators knew the group allocation. In validation, the model predicted progression to ophthalmopathy a median of approximately 6.6 months before onset, with around 70% sensitivity and roughly 79% specificity. Ophthalmopathy was separated from stable hyperthyroidism by a 13 V-J signature model, with around 90% sensitivity and about 81% specificity obtained in cross-validation and 80%/75% obtained in testing.

This clonotype was seen at least ten times. Its specific antigen is unknown. The input lacks base qualities; no much larger clone sits a single base away. The sequence joins TRBV15 to TRBJ1-1; a confident D gene designation cannot be given. Sequencing used blood. This TCR came from a woman aged 18-29 years with Graves' hyperthyroidism. The nucleotides read TGTGCCACCAGCAGAGATATAGGGCCTAACACTGAAGCTTTCTTT. It codes for CATSRDIGPNTEAFF. When the CDR3 is completed using the reference TRBV15 and TRBJ1-1 genes on either side, the full variable domain is DAMVIQNPRYQVTQFGKPVTLSCSQTLNHNVMYWYQQKSSQAPKLLFHYYDKDFNNEADTPDNFQSRRPNTSFCFLDIRSPGLGDTAMYLCATSRDIGPNTEAFFGQGTRLTVV.